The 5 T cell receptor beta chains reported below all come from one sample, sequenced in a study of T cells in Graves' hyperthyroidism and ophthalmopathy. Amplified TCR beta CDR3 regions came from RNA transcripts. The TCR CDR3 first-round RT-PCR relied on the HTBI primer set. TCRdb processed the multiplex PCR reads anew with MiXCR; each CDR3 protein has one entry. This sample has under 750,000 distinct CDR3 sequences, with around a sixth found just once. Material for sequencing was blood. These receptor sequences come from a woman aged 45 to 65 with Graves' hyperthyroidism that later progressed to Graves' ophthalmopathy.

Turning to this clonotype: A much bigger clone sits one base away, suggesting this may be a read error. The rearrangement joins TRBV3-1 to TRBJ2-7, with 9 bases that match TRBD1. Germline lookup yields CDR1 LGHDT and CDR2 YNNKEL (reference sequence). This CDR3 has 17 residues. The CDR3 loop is CVSSQEGWGTGLDEQYF. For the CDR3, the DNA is TGTGTCAGCAGCCAAGAAGGTTGGGGGACAGGGTTGGACGAGCAGTACTTC.

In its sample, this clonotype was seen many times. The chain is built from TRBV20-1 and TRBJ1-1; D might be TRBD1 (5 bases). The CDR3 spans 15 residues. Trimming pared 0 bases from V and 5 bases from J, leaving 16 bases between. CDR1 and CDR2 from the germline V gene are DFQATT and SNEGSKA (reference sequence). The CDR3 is CSARDLEGTLTEAFF. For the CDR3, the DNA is TGCAGTGCTAGAGATCTAGAGGGGACCTTAACTGAAGCTTTCTTT.

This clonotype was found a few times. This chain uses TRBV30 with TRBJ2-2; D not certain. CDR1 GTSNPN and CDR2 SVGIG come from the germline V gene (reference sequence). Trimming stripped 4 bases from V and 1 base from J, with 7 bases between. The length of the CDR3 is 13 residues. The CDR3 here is CAWNVMNTGELFF. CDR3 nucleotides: TGTGCCTGGAACGTGATGAACACCGGGGAGCTGTTTTTT.

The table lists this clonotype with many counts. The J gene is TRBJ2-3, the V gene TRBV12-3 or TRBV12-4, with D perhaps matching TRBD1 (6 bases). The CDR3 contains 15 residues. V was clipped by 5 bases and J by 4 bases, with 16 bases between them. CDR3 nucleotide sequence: TGTGCCAGCAGTCCTGCGACAGGAAGCCCAGATACGCAGTATTTT. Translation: CASSPATGSPDTQYF.

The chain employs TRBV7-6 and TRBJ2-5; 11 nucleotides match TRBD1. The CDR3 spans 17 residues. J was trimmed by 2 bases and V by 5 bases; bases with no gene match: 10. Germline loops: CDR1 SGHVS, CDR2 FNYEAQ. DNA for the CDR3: TGTGCCAGCAGCCCACATGTGGACAGGGGGCTTCAAGAGACCCAGTACTTC. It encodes CASSPHVDRGLQETQYF.